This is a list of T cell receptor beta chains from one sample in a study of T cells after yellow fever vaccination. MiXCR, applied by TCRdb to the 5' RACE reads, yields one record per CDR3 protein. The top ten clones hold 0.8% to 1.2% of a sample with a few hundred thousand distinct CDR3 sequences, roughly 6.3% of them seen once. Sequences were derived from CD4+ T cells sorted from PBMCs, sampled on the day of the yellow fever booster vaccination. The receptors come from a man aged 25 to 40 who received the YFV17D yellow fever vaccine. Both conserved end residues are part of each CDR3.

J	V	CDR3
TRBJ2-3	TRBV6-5	CASSYRTSGTDTQYF
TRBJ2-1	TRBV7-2	CASSRGDRGTHNEQFF
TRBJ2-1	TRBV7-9	CASSLAGWRSNEQFF
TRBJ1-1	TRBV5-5	CASSSPTGVRAFF
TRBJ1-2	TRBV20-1	CSARDGSNYGYTF
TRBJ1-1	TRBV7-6	CASSPIRVGRGDLAEAFF
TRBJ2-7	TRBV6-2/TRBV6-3	CASSRAGGNEQYF
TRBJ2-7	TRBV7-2	CASSLSRGRYEQYF
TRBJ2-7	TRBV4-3	CASSQDINTLGQYF
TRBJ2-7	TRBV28	CASSGPPLYEQYF
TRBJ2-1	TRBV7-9	CASSLGDLSYNEQFF
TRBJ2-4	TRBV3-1	CASSQGSGLAGLNIQYF
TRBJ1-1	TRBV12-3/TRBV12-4	CASSRSDRNTEAFF
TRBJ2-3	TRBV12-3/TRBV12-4	CASSLAGGTTDTQYF